The clone carrying this TCR beta chain was observed once. The target antigen is unknown. The data derive from a study of T cells in localized non-small cell lung cancer. Study-wide findings and caveats: Because only a single region of the tumor was sequenced, heterogeneity remains possible. The greatest T cell clonality was found in uninvolved adjacent lung (higher than in tumor). Adjacent lung had a median about 55 of the 100 largest tumor clones.

V was pared by 5 bases and J by 6 bases, with 7 bases between. The germline V gene has CDR1 LNHDA and CDR2 SQIVND (reference sequence). The CDR3 has 12 amino acids. TCRdb's table, derived via immunoSEQ multiplex PCR, lists solely in-frame clones and lacks some. The profile shows 810 or so clones, approximately 24% of them singletons. V and J are TRBV19 and TRBJ2-2; the D is unclear. This material consisted of lung tumor tissue, taken before any cancer treatment. The TCR was taken from a female donor of 60 years or more with stage I squamous cell lung carcinoma. In DNA, the CDR3 is TGTGCCAGTAGTCTATCAGCCGGGGAGCTGTTTTTT. Protein sequence: CASSLSAGELFF.